This T cell receptor (beta chain) derives from a study of vaccination effects on CD4 cells after COVID-19 (dated by TCRdb to about 2022). Regarding the study in general: Across the study, the median time from the second dose to post-vaccine sampling was 72 days (range 14 to 241). SARS-CoV-2 spike-specific CD4+ TCR repertoires were compared before and after mRNA vaccination in COVID-19 convalescent patients and in infection-naive vaccine recipients. Altogether, about 10 COVID-19 convalescent patients and a few SARS-CoV-2-naive healthy vaccine recipients made up the full study. In the study, cultures from other donors were sequenced using the Oncomine TCR Beta short-read assay on an Illumina iSeq 100.

To identify antigen-specific CD4+ T cell clonotypes by their expansion, the ViraFEST assay first stimulated PBMC with viral peptide pools and then applied TCR sequencing. After around 11 days of culture, CD4+ T cells were isolated with the EasySep CD4+ T cell isolation kit. Each participant got two doses of an mRNA SARS-CoV-2 vaccine, either BNT162b2 or mRNA-1273. The absence of prior SARS-CoV-2 infection in healthy vaccine recipients was confirmed by negative nucleocapsid antibodies before and after vaccination. Each well held two million PBMC cultured in IMDM containing around 5.1% human AB serum, 9 to 10 IU/ml IL-2 and gentamicin, along with approximately 10 ug/ml peptides. Half of the culture medium was replaced with fresh IL-2-containing medium on days 3 and 7. Unless otherwise noted, each peptide stimulation condition was cultured in triplicate wells. Using Ficoll-Paque Plus gradient centrifugation, PBMC were separated from whole blood and then either used fresh or cryopreserved at -140C. The spike proteins of SARS-CoV-2 and of the common cold coronaviruses HCoV-NL63, HCoV-OC43 and HCoV-229E were spanned by overlapping peptide pools. The QIAamp micro DNA kit was used to extract genomic DNA from the cultured CD4+ T cells.

What the study reported, not specific to this receptor: Limitations of the study were the small number of convalescent patients and the absence of early post-infection timepoints. In healthy vaccine recipients, vaccine-induced clones were almost all SARS-CoV-2 mono-reactive, with only 1 of 255 cross-reactive with common cold coronaviruses. Clones induced by infection and clones induced by vaccination both contracted markedly at late timepoints after vaccination, which fits with T cell responses waning over time.

To note about this clone: Its antigen target is currently unknown. Qualities for individual bases were not recorded, and no much larger clone is one base off.

Libraries were built with the immunoSEQ multiplex PCR assay. TCR beta CDR3 sequencing was performed on DNA from the cultured, isolated CD4+ T cells. The paper's data handling went like this. Non-productive TCR sequences were removed, reads were trimmed to the CDR3 region, and CDR3s of at least 7 amino acids were retained. Antigen-specific clonotypes were identified using the MANAFEST web app by comparison of expansion in peptide wells against reference cultures. For clones to be considered positive, expansion at FDR<0.05 versus reference and all other wells, an odds ratio above 5, and a frequency above 0.1% in two replicate wells were required. Clonotypes significantly expanded in SARS-CoV-2 spike wells and in at least one common cold coronavirus spike condition were defined as cross-reactive. CDR3 similarity was assessed by Levenshtein distance with the stringdist R package, and unrooted trees were built with ape in R 3.6.1. TCRdb mirrors the immuneACCESS table, restricted to in-frame sequences. Some clones are absent from its copies; in checked studies, under half trace to an unresolved V gene, and the reason for the others is unknown. The DNA gave D and trimming, while V, J and clone size come from that table. The sample data list about 66,000 clones, and roughly 76% of these were observed just once. More than 0.9% of the sample rests with the top ten.

The CDR3 sequence holds 16 residues, the cysteine and phenylalanine included. Just the 48-base CDR3 DNA is kept, in frame starting at base 1. CDR1 and CDR2 were assigned from the germline V gene (reference sequence) as LNHDA and SQIVND. V has 7 bases trimmed and J has 5 bases trimmed; junction bases matching no gene number 13. The sequence was collected from a human donor who received a COVID-19 vaccine. The material was CD4+ T cells from PBMCs cultured with HCoV-OC43 spike peptides, obtained after COVID-19 vaccination. The cell subset or site label of this sample denotes: HCoV-OC43 spike overlapping peptide pool stimulation. The rearrangement joined TRBV19 to TRBJ2-1; 8 bases in the middle match TRBD1. The sequenced DNA is TGTGCCAGTACTCACGTCGGGGCAGGGGGCCACAATGAGCAGTTCTTC. This gives the protein CASTHVGAGGHNEQFF.